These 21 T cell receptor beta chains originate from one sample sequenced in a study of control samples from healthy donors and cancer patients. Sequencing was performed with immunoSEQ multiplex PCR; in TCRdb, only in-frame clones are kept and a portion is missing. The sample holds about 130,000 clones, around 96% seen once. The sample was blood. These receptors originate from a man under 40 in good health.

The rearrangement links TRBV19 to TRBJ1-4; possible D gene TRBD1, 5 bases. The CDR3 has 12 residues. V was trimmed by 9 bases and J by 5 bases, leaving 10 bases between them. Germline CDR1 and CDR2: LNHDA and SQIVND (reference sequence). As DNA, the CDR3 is TGTGCCAGCCTGGGGCCGAATGAAAAACTGTTTTTT. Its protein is CASLGPNEKLFF.

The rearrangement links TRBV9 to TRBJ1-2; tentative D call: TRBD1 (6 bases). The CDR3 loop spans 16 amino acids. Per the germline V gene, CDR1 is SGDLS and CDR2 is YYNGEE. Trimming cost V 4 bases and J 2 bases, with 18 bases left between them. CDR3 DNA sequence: TGTGCCAGCAGCCCTGAAGGCGCAGGGGCCAACTATGGCTACACCTTC. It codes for CASSPEGAGANYGYTF.

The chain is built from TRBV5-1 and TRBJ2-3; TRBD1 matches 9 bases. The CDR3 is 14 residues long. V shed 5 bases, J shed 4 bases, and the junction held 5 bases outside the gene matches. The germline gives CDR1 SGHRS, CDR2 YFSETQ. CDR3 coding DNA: TGCGCCAGCAGGAAACAGGGGGCCTCAGATACGCAGTATTTT. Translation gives CASRKQGASDTQYF.

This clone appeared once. CDR3 residues: CASSLLEQTNGVINTIYF. The CDR3 DNA follows: TGTGCCAGCAGCCTCCTGGAGCAAACAAATGGCGTTATAAACACCATATATTTT. The rearrangement uses TRBV3-1 (or the pseudogene TRBV3-2) and TRBJ1-3; D remains ambiguous. V lost 4 bases and J lost 6, with 25 bases in between. Germline V lookup: CDR1 LGHDT, CDR2 YNNKEL (reference sequence). The CDR3 has 18 residues.

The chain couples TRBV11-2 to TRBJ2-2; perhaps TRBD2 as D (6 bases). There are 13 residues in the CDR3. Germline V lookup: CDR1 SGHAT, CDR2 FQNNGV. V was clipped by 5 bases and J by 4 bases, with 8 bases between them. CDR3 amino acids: CASSPRGTGELFF. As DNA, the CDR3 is TGTGCCAGCAGCCCGCGGGGCACCGGGGAGCTGTTTTTT.

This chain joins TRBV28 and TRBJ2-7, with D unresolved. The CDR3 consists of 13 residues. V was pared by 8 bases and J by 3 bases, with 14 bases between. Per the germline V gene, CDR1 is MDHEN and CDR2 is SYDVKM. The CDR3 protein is CASYDTNGYEQYF. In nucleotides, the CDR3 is TGTGCCAGCTATGATACGAACGGCTACGAGCAGTACTTC.

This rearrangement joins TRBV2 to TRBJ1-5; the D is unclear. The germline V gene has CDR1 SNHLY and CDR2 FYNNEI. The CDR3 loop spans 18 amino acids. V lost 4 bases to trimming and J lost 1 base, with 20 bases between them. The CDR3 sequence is CASSGLTPLEWSNQPQHF. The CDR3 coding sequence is TGTGCCAGCAGTGGACTGACACCCTTGGAGTGGAGCAATCAGCCCCAGCATTTT.

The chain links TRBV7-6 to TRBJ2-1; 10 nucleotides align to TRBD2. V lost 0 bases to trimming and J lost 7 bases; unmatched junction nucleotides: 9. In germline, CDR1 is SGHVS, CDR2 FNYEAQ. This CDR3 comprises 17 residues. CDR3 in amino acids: CASSLAQSGGATNEQFF. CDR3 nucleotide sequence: TGTGCCAGCAGCTTAGCGCAAAGCGGGGGGGCCACGAATGAGCAGTTCTTC.

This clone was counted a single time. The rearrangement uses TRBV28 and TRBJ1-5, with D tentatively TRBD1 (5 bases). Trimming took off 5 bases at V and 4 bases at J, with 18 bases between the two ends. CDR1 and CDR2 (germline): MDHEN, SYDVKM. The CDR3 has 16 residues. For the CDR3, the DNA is TGTGCCAGCAGTCCGATCGGGAGGGGCGGGAATCAGCCCCAGCATTTT. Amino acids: CASSPIGRGGNQPQHF.

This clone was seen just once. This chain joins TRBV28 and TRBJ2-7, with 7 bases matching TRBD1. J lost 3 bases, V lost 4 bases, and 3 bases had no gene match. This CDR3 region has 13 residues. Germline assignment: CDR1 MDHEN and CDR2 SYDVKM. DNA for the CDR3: TGTGCCAGCAGTTGGGACAGAAGCTACGAGCAGTACTTC. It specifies CASSWDRSYEQYF.

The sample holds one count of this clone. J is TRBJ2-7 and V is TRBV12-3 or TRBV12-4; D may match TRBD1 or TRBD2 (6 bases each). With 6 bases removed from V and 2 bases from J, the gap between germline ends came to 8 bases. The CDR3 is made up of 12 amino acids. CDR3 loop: CASRGGPYEQYF. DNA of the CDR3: TGTGCCAGCAGGGGGGGCCCCTACGAGCAGTACTTC.

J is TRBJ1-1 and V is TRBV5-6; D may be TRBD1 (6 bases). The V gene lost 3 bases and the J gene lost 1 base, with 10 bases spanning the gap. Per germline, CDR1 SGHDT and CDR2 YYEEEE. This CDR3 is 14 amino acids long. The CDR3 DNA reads TGTGCCAGCAGCTCCGGGACACCGAACACTGAAGCTTTCTTT. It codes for CASSSGTPNTEAFF.

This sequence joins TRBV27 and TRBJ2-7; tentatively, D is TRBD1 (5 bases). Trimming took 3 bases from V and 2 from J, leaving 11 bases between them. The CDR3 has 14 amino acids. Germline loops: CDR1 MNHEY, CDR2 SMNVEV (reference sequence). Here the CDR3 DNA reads TGTGCCAGCAGTTTTATAGGGGCCCCCTACGAGCAGTACTTC. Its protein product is CASSFIGAPYEQYF.

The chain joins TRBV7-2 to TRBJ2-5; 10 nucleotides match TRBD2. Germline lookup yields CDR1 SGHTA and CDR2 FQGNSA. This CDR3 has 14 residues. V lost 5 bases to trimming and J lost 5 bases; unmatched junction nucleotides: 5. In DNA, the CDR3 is TGTGCCAGCAGCACAGCGGGGGGGCCTGAGACCCAGTACTTC. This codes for CASSTAGGPETQYF. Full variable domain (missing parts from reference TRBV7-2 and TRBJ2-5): GAGVSQSPSNKVTEKGKDVELRCDPISGHTALYWYRQSLGQGLEFLIYFQGNSAPDKSGLPSDRFSAERTGGSVSTLTIQRTQQEDSAVYLCASSTAGGPETQYFGPGTRLLVL.

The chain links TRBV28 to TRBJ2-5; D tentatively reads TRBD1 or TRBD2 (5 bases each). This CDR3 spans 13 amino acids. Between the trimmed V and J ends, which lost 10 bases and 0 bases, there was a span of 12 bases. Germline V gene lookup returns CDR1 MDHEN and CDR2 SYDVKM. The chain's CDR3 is CATTGTDQETQYF. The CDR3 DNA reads TGTGCCACCACGGGGACGGACCAAGAGACCCAGTACTTC.

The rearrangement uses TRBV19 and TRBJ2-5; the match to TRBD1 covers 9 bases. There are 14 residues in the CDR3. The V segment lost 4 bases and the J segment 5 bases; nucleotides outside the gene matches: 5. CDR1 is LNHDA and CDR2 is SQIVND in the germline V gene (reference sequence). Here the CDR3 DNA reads TGTGCCAGTAGTACACAGGGGGCGAGTGAGACCCAGTACTTC. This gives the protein CASSTQGASETQYF.

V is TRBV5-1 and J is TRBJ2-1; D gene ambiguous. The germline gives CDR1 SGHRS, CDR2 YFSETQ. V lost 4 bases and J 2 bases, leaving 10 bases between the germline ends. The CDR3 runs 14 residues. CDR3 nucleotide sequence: TGCGCCAGCAGCCTCACCGGACCCTACAATGAGCAGTTCTTC. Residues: CASSLTGPYNEQFF.

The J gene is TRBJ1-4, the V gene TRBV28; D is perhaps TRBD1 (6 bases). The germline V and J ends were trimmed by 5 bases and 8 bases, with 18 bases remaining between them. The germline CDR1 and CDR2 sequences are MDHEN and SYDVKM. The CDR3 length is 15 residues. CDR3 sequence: CASSPADSPGEKLFF. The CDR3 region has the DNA TGTGCCAGCAGTCCCGCGGACAGCCCGGGGGAAAAACTGTTTTTT.

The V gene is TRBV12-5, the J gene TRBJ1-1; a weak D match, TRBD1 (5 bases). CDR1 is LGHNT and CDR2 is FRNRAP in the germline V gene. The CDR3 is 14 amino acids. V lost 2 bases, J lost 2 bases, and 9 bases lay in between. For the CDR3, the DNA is TGTGCTAGTGGTTTGACAGGTAGAAACACTGAAGCTTTCTTT. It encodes CASGLTGRNTEAFF.

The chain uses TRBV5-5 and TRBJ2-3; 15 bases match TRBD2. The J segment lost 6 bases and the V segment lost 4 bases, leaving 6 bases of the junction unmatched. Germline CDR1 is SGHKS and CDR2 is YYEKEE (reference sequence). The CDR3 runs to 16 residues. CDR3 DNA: TGTGCCAGCAGCCTGGGACTAGCGGGGGGAGAGGATACGCAGTATTTT. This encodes CASSLGLAGGEDTQYF.

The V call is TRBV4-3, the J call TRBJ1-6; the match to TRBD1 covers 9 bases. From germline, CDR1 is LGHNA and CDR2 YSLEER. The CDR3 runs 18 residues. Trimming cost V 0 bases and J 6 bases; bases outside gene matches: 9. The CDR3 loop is CASSQDAVGTGRNSPLHF. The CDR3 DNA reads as TGCGCCAGCAGCCAAGACGCCGTCGGGACAGGGCGTAATTCACCCCTCCACTTT.